The sample holds many counts of the clone carrying this T cell receptor beta chain. The antigen is unknown. CDR1 MGHDK and CDR2 SYGVNS come from the germline V gene. With 0 bases removed from V and 0 bases from J, the gap between germline ends came to 14 bases. This CDR3 region has 18 residues. This record comes from a study of T cells in Graves' hyperthyroidism and ophthalmopathy. Amplification of TCR beta CDR3 regions was performed using RNA transcripts as template. RT-PCR in the first round (using the HTBI primer set) targeted the TCR CDR3. TCRdb re-analysed the multiplex PCR reads in MiXCR, keeping a single row per CDR3 protein. The sample consists of around 200,000 distinct CDR3 sequences, about a sixth of them appearing once. Overall study results and limits: Ophthalmopathy was predicted by the model a median of approximately 6.6 months ahead of onset.

The chain employs TRBV25-1 and TRBJ1-4; D possibly corresponds to TRBD1 (5 bases). The source material was blood. This TCR derives from a woman aged 50 to 65 with Graves' hyperthyroidism. The CDR3 here is CASSEYRGRPATNEKLFF. For the CDR3, the DNA is TGTGCCAGCAGTGAATATAGGGGACGCCCAGCAACTAATGAAAAACTGTTTTTT.